The 15 T cell receptor beta chains below were found in one sample sequenced in a study of molecular identifiers for immune sequencing clone quantification. TCRdb re-called the PCR reads through MiXCR, storing one row per CDR3 protein. The table includes some 97,000 distinct CDR3 sequences, less than 25% detected once. The sequenced sample consisted of naive CD8+ T cells from blood, with Jurkat cell RNA spiked in. Specified subset: FACS-sorted CD8+CD4-CCR7+CD45RA+ naive T cells. These receptors originate from a human donor in good health. Some libraries in this study had Jurkat cell RNA spiked in.

This clonotype was found many times. The chain recombines TRBV19 with TRBJ1-5, with a weak D call TRBD1 (5 bases). Germline CDR1 reads LNHDA; CDR2 reads SQIVND (reference sequence). The CDR3 has 16 amino acids. V lost 4 bases and J 10 bases, leaving 23 bases between the germline ends. As DNA, the CDR3 is TGTGCCAGTAGTAGGGGATGGGGGTCTGCGATCGAACCCCAGCATTTT. Translating gives CASSRGWGSAIEPQHF.

This clonotype was picked up a small number of times. The V call is TRBV19, the J call TRBJ1-1; D may be TRBD1 (6 bases). Deletions cut 6 bases from V and 4 bases from J, with 12 bases between. CDR1 is LNHDA and CDR2 is SQIVND in the germline V gene (reference sequence). The CDR3 extends over 13 amino acids. The DNA for the CDR3 is TGTGCCAGTAGAGAGGGGGGAGTCACTGAAGCTTTCTTT. Residues: CASREGGVTEAFF.

This clonotype was recorded many times. The rearrangement uses TRBV4-1 and TRBJ1-4, with TRBD1 matching 7 bases. CDR1 MGHRA and CDR2 YSYEKL come from the germline V gene. V trimming: 2 bases; J trimming: 7 bases; junction bases outside the gene matches: 10. The CDR3 spans 16 residues. The CDR3 sequence: CASSQPETGILEKLFF. In DNA form, the CDR3 reads TGCGCCAGCAGCCAACCAGAGACAGGGATTCTTGAAAAACTGTTTTTT.

The V call is TRBV7-9, the J call TRBJ1-3, with D maybe TRBD1 (6 bases). The V end was cut by 4 bases, the J end by 0 bases, with 19 bases between. CDR1 and CDR2 from the germline V gene are SEHNR and FQNEAQ (reference sequence). CDR3 size: 18 residues. The CDR3 DNA sequence: TGTGCCAGCAGCTCACCGGGGCGGGACACAGACTCTGGAAACACCATATATTTT. Encoded protein: CASSSPGRDTDSGNTIYF.

A remark on this clonotype: This may come from a read error, since a much larger clone is one base off. V and J are TRBV30 and TRBJ2-2; D ambiguous. This CDR3 has 14 amino acids. V dropped 2 bases and J dropped 3 bases, with 10 bases sitting between them. CDR1 and CDR2 from the germline V gene are GTSNPN and SVGIG (reference sequence). In DNA, the CDR3 is TGTGCCTGGAGTATGGTTTCACACACCGGGGAGCTGTTTTTT. Amino acid sequence: CAWSMVSHTGELFF.

V is TRBV4-1 and J is TRBJ2-5, with 11 bases lining up with TRBD2. CDR1 MGHRA and CDR2 YSYEKL come from the germline V gene. J lost 2 bases, V lost 5 bases, and 4 bases had no gene match. The CDR3 is made up of 15 amino acids. CDR3 loop: CASSYLAGGQETQYF. Here the CDR3 DNA reads TGCGCCAGCAGCTACCTAGCGGGGGGTCAAGAGACCCAGTACTTC.

This clonotype was detected a few times. The conserved closing phenylalanine or tryptophan is absent in this CDR3, likely reflecting a read error. The chain combines TRBV29-1 with TRBJ2-1, with a tentative D call TRBD2 (5 bases). The V gene lost 6 bases and the J gene lost 5 bases, with 20 bases spanning the gap. CDR1 is SQVTM and CDR2 is ANQGSEA in the germline V gene. CDR3 length: 15 residues. Here the CDR3 DNA reads TGCAGCGTAGCCGGAGGTCTAGCCCAGAACAATGAGCAGTTCTCC. It translates to CSVAGGLAQNNEQFS.

This clonotype has at least ten counts. The chain carries TRBV4-3 and TRBJ1-6; a weak D match, TRBD1 (5 bases). V was pared by 0 bases and J by 0 bases, with 12 bases between. CDR3 length: 18 amino acids. Germline CDR1 and CDR2: LGHNA and YSLEER. This CDR3 reads CASSQDWGSSSYNSPLHF. The DNA of the CDR3 is TGCGCCAGCAGCCAAGATTGGGGCAGTAGCTCCTATAATTCACCCCTCCACTTT.

This clonotype was seen ten or more times. This CDR3 reads CASSSGSYEQYF. In nucleotides, the CDR3 is TGTGCCAGCAGTTCCGGGTCCTACGAGCAGTACTTC. The chain recombines TRBV28 with TRBJ2-7; D gene ambiguous. Germline lookup yields CDR1 MDHEN and CDR2 SYDVKM. V was pared by 4 bases and J by 1 base, with 5 bases between. This CDR3 is built from 12 residues.

The CDR3 loop reads CASSQGRAGGVTDTQYF. CDR3 bases: TGTGCCAGCAGCCAAGGTCGGGCGGGAGGTGTCACAGATACGCAGTATTTT. V usage is TRBV3-1 and J usage is TRBJ2-3; 8 bases are shared with TRBD2. Germline loops: CDR1 LGHDT, CDR2 YNNKEL (reference sequence). V was clipped by 1 base and J by 2 bases; unmatched bases: 8. This CDR3 is built from 17 residues.

Ten or more counts support this clonotype. The chain couples TRBV27 to TRBJ2-1; D may correspond to TRBD1 or TRBD2 (7 bases each). The CDR3 loop spans 14 amino acids. CDR1 and CDR2 from the germline V gene are MNHEY and SMNVEV (reference sequence). V lost 10 bases and J 7 bases, leaving 20 bases between the germline ends. CDR3 region: CATRGGGRRNEQFF. The CDR3 bases are TGTGCCACCAGGGGGGGCGGGAGAAGGAATGAGCAGTTCTTC.

On this clonotype: The CDR3 end shows no conserved phenylalanine or tryptophan, and so a read error is likely. The rearrangement uses TRBV6-2 or TRBV6-3 and TRBJ2-7; maybe TRBD1 (5 bases). This CDR3 is 17 amino acids long. CDR1 is MNHEY and CDR2 is SVGEGT in the germline V gene. V shed 2 bases and J shed 0 bases, with 17 bases lying between them. The CDR3 reads CASSYDPQGYNSYEQYI. The CDR3 region has the DNA TGTGCCAGCAGTTACGATCCGCAGGGATACAACTCCTACGAGCAGTACATC.

This clonotype was seen only a few times. The gene calls are TRBV12-3 or TRBV12-4 and TRBJ2-4; tentative D call: TRBD1 (6 bases). V shed 9 bases and J shed 2 bases, with 11 bases lying between them. The CDR3 contains 13 residues. CDR3 DNA: TGTGCCAGTTCGGACAGTTCCAAAAACATTCAGTACTTC. This encodes CASSDSSKNIQYF.

This clonotype was counted many times. The chain carries TRBV4-1 and TRBJ2-2; D perhaps matches TRBD1 (5 bases). The CDR3 covers 14 residues. The germline V gene encodes CDR1 MGHRA and CDR2 YSYEKL. V was shortened by 5 bases and J by 1 base, with 8 bases between the two germline ends. CDR3 bases: TGCGCCAGCAGCATCACAGGGAACACCGGGGAGCTGTTTTTT. Encoded protein: CASSITGNTGELFF.

This clonotype came up many times. The chain uses TRBV7-9 and TRBJ2-1, with D hard to call. The germline CDR1 and CDR2 sequences are SEHNR and FQNEAQ (reference sequence). Trimming left V 4 bases short and J 5 bases short, with 9 bases between. The CDR3 is made up of 13 amino acids. The chain's CDR3 is CASSSSRDNEQFF. The CDR3 DNA reads as TGTGCCAGCAGCTCTAGTCGGGACAATGAGCAGTTCTTC.